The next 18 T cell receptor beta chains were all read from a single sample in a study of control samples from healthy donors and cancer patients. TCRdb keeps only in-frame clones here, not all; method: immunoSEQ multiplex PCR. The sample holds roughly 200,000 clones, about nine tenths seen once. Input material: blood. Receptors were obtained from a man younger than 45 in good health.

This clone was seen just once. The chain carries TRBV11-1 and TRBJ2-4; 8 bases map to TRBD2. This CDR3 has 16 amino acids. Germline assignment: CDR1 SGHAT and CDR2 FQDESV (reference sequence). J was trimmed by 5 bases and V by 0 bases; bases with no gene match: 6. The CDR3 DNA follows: TGTGCCAGCAGCTTAGCGCGGGGGGTCAGCCAAAACATTCAGTACTTC. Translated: CASSLARGVSQNIQYF.

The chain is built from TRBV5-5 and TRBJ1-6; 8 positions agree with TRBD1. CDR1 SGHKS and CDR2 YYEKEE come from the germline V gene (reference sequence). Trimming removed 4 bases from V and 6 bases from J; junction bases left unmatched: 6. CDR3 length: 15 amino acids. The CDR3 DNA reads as TGTGCCAGCAGCCTGAGACAGGGGAGTAATTCACCCCTCCACTTT. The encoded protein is CASSLRQGSNSPLHF.

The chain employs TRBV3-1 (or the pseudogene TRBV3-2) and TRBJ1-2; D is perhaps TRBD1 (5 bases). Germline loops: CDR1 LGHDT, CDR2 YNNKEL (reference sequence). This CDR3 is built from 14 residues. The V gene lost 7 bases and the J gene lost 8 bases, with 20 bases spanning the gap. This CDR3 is CASTPGGFNAGYTF. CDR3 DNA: TGTGCCAGCACCCCCGGGGGTTTTAATGCGGGCTACACCTTC.

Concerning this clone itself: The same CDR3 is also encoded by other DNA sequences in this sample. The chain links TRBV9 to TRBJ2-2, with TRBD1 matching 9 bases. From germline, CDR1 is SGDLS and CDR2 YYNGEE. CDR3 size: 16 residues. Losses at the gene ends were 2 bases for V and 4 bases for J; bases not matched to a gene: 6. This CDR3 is CASSVEGQGGTGELFF. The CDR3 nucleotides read TGTGCCAGCAGCGTGGAGGGACAGGGAGGCACCGGGGAGCTGTTTTTT.

DNA of the CDR3: TGCGCCAGCAGCAGGGGACAGGAGGGCATTCAGTACTTC. It yields the protein CASSRGQEGIQYF. The rearrangement links TRBV5-1 to TRBJ2-4; 8 bases fit TRBD1. Germline V CDR1 and CDR2: SGHRS, YFSETQ. The ends lost 4 bases at V and 9 bases at J; junction bases unmatched: 6. The CDR3 is 13 amino acids.

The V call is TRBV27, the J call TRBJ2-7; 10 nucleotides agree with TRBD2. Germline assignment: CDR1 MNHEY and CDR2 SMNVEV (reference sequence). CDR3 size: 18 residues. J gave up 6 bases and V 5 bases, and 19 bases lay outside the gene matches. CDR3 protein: CASSPRGSGGPNPFEQYF. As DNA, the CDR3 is TGTGCCAGCAGTCCCCGGGGTAGCGGGGGGCCGAACCCGTTCGAGCAGTACTTC.

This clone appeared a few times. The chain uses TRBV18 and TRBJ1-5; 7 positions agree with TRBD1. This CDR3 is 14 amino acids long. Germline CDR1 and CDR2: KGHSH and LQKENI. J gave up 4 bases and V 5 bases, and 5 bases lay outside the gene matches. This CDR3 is CASSGGDSNQPQHF. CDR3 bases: TGTGCCAGCTCAGGTGGGGACAGTAATCAGCCCCAGCATTTT.

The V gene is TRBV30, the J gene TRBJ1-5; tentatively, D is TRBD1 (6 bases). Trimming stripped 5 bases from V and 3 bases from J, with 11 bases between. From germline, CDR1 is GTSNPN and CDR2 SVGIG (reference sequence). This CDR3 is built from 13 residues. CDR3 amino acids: CAWGQNSNQPQHF. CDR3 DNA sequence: TGTGCCTGGGGACAGAACTCCAATCAGCCCCAGCATTTT.

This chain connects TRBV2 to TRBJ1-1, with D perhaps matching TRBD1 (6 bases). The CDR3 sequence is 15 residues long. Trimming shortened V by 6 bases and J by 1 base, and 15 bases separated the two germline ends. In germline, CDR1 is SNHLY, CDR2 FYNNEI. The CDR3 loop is CASRTGTTGNTEAFF. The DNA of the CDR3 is TGTGCCAGCAGAACCGGGACAACGGGGAACACTGAAGCTTTCTTT.

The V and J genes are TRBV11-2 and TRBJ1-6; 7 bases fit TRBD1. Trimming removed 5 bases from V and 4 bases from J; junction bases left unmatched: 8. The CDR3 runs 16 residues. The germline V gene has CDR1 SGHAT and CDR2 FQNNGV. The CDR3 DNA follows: TGTGCCAGCAGCCAGGGGGGAGGGGTATATAATTCACCCCTCCACTTT. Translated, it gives CASSQGGGVYNSPLHF.

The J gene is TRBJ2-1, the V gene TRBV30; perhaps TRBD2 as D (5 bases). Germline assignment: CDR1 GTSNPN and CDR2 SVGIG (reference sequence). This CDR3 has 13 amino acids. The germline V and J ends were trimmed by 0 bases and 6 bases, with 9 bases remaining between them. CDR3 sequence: CAWSVLLANEQFF. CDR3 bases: TGTGCCTGGAGTGTACTTCTAGCCAATGAGCAGTTCTTC.

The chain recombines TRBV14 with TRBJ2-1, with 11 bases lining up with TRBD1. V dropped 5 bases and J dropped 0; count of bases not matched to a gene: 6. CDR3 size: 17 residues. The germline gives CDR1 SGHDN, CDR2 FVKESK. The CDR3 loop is CASSGTGGWSSYNEQFF. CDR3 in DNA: TGTGCCAGCAGCGGGACAGGGGGTTGGAGCTCCTACAATGAGCAGTTCTTC. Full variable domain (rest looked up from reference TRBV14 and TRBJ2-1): EAGVTQFPSHSVIEKGQTVTLRCDPISGHDNLYWYRRVMGKEIKFLLHFVKESKQDESGMPNNRFLAERTGGTYSTLKVQPAELEDSGVYFCASSGTGGWSSYNEQFFGPGTRLTVL.

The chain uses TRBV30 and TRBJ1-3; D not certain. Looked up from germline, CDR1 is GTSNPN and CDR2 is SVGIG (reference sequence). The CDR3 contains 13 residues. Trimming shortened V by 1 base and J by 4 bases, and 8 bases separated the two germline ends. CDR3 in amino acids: CAWSAIWGNTIYF. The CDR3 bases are TGTGCCTGGAGTGCAATATGGGGAAACACCATATATTTT.

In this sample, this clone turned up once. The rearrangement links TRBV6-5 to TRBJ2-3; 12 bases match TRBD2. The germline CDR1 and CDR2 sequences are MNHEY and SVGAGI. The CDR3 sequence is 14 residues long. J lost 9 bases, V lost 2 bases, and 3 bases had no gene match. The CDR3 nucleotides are TGTGCCAGCAGTTACCTTGGGACTAGCGGGACGCAGTATTTT. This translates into CASSYLGTSGTQYF.

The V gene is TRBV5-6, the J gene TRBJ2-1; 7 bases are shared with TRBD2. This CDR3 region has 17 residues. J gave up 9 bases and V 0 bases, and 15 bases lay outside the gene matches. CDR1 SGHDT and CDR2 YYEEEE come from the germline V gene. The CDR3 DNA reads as TGTGCCAGCAGCTTGGCGGTGGCGGCTAGCGGCTTGGGTGAGCAGTTCTTC. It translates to CASSLAVAASGLGEQFF.

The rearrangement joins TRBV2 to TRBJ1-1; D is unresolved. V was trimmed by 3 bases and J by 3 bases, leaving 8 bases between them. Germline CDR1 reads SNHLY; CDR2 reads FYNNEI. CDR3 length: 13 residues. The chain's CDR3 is CASSEGGHTEAFF. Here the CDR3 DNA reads TGTGCCAGCAGTGAGGGCGGACACACTGAAGCTTTCTTT.

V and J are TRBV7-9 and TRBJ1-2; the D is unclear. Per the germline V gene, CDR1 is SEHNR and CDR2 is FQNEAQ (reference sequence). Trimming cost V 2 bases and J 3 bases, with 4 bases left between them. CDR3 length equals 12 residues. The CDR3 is CASSLTDYGYTF. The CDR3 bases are TGTGCCAGCAGCTTAACTGACTATGGCTACACCTTC.

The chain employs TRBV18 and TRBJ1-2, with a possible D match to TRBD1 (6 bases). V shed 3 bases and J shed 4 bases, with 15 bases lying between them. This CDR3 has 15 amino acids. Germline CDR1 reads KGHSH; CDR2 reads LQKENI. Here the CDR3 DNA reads TGTGCCAGCTCACCGACAGGCATACCCCTCTATGGCTACACCTTC. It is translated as CASSPTGIPLYGYTF.